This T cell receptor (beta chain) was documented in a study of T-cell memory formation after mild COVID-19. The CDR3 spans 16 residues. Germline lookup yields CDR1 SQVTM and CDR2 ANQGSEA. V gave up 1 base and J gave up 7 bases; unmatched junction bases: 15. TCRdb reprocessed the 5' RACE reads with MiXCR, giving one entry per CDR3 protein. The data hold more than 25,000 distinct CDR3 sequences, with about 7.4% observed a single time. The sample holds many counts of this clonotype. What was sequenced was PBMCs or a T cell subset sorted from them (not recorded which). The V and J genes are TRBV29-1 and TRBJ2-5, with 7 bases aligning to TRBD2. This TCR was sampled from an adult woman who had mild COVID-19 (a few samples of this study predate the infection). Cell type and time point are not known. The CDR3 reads CSVEVTRREILWTQYF. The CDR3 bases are TGCAGCGTTGAAGTTACGAGGCGGGAGATACTATGGACCCAGTACTTC. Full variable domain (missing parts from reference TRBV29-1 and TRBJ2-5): SAVISQKPSRDICQRGTSLTIQCQVDSQVTMMFWYRQQPGQSLTLIATANQGSEATYESGFVIDKFPISRPNLTFSTLTVSNMSPEDSSIYLCSVEVTRREILWTQYFGPGTRLLVL.